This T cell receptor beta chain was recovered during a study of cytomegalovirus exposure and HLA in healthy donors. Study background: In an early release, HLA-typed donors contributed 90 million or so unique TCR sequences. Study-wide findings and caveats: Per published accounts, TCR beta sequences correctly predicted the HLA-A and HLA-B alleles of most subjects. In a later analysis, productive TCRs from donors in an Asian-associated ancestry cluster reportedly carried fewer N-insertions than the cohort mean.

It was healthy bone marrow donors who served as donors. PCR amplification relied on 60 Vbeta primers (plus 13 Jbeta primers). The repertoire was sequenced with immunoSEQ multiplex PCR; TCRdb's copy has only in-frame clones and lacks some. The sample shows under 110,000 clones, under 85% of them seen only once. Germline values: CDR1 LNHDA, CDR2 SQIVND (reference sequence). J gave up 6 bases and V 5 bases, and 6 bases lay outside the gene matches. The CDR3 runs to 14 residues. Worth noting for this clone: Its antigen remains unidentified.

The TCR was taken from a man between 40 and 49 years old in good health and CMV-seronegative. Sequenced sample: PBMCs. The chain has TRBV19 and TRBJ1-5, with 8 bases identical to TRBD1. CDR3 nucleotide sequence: TGTGCCAGTAGTCTTCCAGGGGGCAGTCAGCCCCAGCATTTT. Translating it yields CASSLPGGSQPQHF.